This is a list of T cell receptor beta chains from one sample in a study of cytomegalovirus exposure and HLA in healthy donors. Profiling relied on immunoSEQ multiplex PCR, and the TCRdb table lists in-frame clones only, not all of them. Of 47,000 or so clones listed, around 94% are singletons. Material: PBMCs. The source of these receptors is a young man in good health and CMV-seronegative. Each CDR3 is given with its conserved first and last residue. A D gene is named only where the DNA matches it firmly. Not all rows give a size; the values are once, few, many and, for expanded clones, a class.

TRBJ2-7,TRBV5-1,TRBD2,.,TGCGCCAGCAGCGTAAGGACTAGCGGGAGCTACGAGCAGTACTTC,CASSVRTSGSYEQYF
TRBJ2-1,TRBV2,.,.,TGTGCCAGCACCCGACAGGAACGGGGATTCTTC,CASTRQERGFF
TRBJ2-1,TRBV29-1,.,once,TGCACCCACTCCTTATTGGGAGGTGAGCAGTTCTTC,CTHSLLGGEQFF
TRBJ1-4,TRBV19,.,.,TGTGCCAGTTTGAGACGGGGGGCAACTAATGAAAAACTGTTTTTT,CASLRRGATNEKLFF
TRBJ2-2,TRBV30,TRBD1,.,TGTGCCTGGAGTCTATGGACAGGGGCGAGCGGGGAGCTGTTTTTT,CAWSLWTGASGELFF
TRBJ2-1,TRBV5-1,TRBD1,.,TGCGCCAGCAGCTGGGACAGGTACCGGCCAGAGCAGTTCTTC,CASSWDRYRPEQFF
TRBJ2-3,TRBV7-8,TRBD1,.,TGTGCCAGCAGCTTAGAGGGACAGCTTAGCACAGATACGCAGTATTTT,CASSLEGQLSTDTQYF
TRBJ2-7,TRBV30,.,once,TGTGCCTGGAGTGTCGGGAGGGGGCTCTCCGAGCAGTACTTC,CAWSVGRGLSEQYF
TRBJ2-1,TRBV7-3,TRBD2,.,TGTGCCAGCAGCCTCGGGACTAGCGGGAAGTACGGCAATGAGCAGTTCTTC,CASSLGTSGKYGNEQFF
TRBJ2-1,TRBV2,.,.,TGTGCCAGCAGTGAAAATATGGAGAATGAGCAGTTCTTC,CASSENMENEQFF
TRBJ1-5,TRBV7-8,.,.,TGTGCCAGCAGCTTATTCCGGGATCAGCCCCAGCATTTT,CASSLFRDQPQHF